This T cell receptor (beta chain) came from a study of T cells in Graves' hyperthyroidism and ophthalmopathy. Overall study findings and caveats: By a 13 V-J model, ophthalmopathy was set apart from stable hyperthyroidism. Ophthalmopathy, which appeared later, was predicted by the model a median around 6 months before onset.

Patients with ophthalmopathy all had a Clinical Activity Score of at least 3, a NOSPECS grade of at least 4 and duration under 3 months. Every diagnosis used clinical symptoms, serum thyroxine and TRAb, thyroid ultrasound and orbital computed tomography. The CDR3 runs to 11 residues. Trimming shortened V by 5 bases and J by 1 base, and 5 bases separated the two germline ends. Germline-derived CDR1 and CDR2 are SQVTM and ANQGSEA. In this sample, this clonotype turned up many times. Its antigen remains unknown. Using RNA transcripts as the source, TCR beta CDR3 regions were amplified. Using the HTBI primer set, a first-round RT-PCR was run on the TCR CDR3. TCRdb ran MiXCR on the multiplex PCR reads and lists one entry per CDR3 protein. Among about 520,000 distinct CDR3 sequences listed, roughly a quarter were seen once.

The rearrangement joins TRBV29-1 to TRBJ1-1; D unresolved. This receptor was identified in a woman in her 30s with Graves' ophthalmopathy. The sequencing sample was made of blood. Here the CDR3 DNA reads TGCAGCGTTCGGGGGAACACTGAAGCTTTCTTT. Residues: CSVRGNTEAFF. Full variable domain (missing parts from reference TRBV29-1 and TRBJ1-1): SAVISQKPSRDICQRGTSLTIQCQVDSQVTMMFWYRQQPGQSLTLIATANQGSEATYESGFVIDKFPISRPNLTFSTLTVSNMSPEDSSIYLCSVRGNTEAFFGQGTRLTVV.